The rows below give T cell receptor beta chains drawn from one sample of a study of Tregs in tolerant kidney transplant recipients. No cognate antigen is known for these TCRs. This table comes from immunoSEQ multiplex PCR, and its TCRdb copy is limited to in-frame clones, with some not included. Of some 15,000 clones in the sample, more than 60% were seen once. The sequenced material came from Tregs from blood cultured with allogeneic cells. The receptors were gathered from a human donor in good health. Each CDR3 is given with its conserved first and last residue.

j_call: TRBJ2-2
v_call: TRBV5-6
cdr3_aa: CASSLDLNTGELFF

j_call: TRBJ1-3
v_call: TRBV29-1
cdr3_aa: CSVEDQVVPNTIYF

j_call: TRBJ2-7
v_call: TRBV27
cdr3_aa: CASSVERGSPYEQYF

j_call: TRBJ1-5
v_call: TRBV27
cdr3_aa: CASSSGTGGNQPQHF

j_call: TRBJ2-2
v_call: TRBV7-3
cdr3_aa: CASSPNPTGQTGELFF

j_call: TRBJ2-1
v_call: TRBV5-4
cdr3_aa: CASSLAPWQGRNEQFF

j_call: TRBJ1-1
v_call: TRBV6-1
cdr3_aa: CATTRQREAFF

j_call: TRBJ2-1
v_call: TRBV11-1
cdr3_aa: CASSYGFGRPGFF

j_call: TRBJ2-3
v_call: TRBV5-1
cdr3_aa: CASSLAKAGGGTQYF

j_call: TRBJ2-7
v_call: TRBV27
cdr3_aa: CASSFMPRARGEYEQYF

j_call: TRBJ1-2
v_call: TRBV5-6
cdr3_aa: CASSLGTGGYYGYTF

j_call: TRBJ1-5
v_call: TRBV7-9
cdr3_aa: CASSSQGEQPQHF

j_call: TRBJ1-1
v_call: TRBV2
cdr3_aa: CASRRGFDTEAFF